This TCR beta chain was documented in a study of T cell changes during pregnancy in multiple sclerosis. Repertoires were generated with immunoSEQ multiplex PCR, while TCRdb's copy carries only in-frame clones and drops some. Here the sample spans tens of thousands of clones, roughly 92% being singletons. The germline V gene encodes CDR1 SGDLS and CDR2 YYNGEE. Trimming at V came to 2 bases and at J to 5 bases, leaving 4 bases not matched to a gene. The CDR3 loop spans 17 amino acids. The chain couples TRBV9 to TRBJ2-2, with TRBD2 matching over 15 bases. The starting material was peripheral blood, obtained in the third trimester of pregnancy. The sequence was collected from a female donor in good health, enrolled as a control in a pregnancy study. The CDR3 DNA follows: TGTGCCAGCAGCGTCTTTGGACTAGCGGGAGGGACCGGGGAGCTGTTTTTT. Amino acid sequence: CASSVFGLAGGTGELFF.